A selection of T cell receptor beta chains follows, all from one sample in a study of regulatory T cells in long-lasting Graves disease. TCRdb itself ran the multiplex PCR reads through MiXCR, one entry per CDR3 protein. This repertoire shows roughly 420,000 distinct CDR3 sequences, about a sixth found once; its top ten account for over 20%. This specimen was peripheral blood mononuclear cells (PBMCs), taken at new diagnosis, from a patient treated with antithyroid drugs. The receptors were gathered from a female donor with Graves disease. Both conserved end residues are part of each CDR3. D genes are given only for firm matches. Rows give clone size only sometimes, using once, few, many, or a class for an expanded clone.

d_gene,abundance,j_gene,v_gene,CDR3aa,CDR3nt
.,many,TRBJ2-1,TRBV28,CASKGGGLEVGEQFF,TGTGCCAGCAAGGGGGGAGGGCTAGAGGTAGGCGAGCAGTTCTTC
.,many,TRBJ1-1,TRBV5-1,CASSWRRGGQEAFF,TGCGCCAGCAGCTGGCGTAGGGGCGGCCAGGAAGCTTTCTTT
.,many,TRBJ1-5,TRBV12-3/TRBV12-4,CASSLAKTADSNQPQHF,TGTGCCAGCAGTTTAGCGAAGACAGCCGATAGCAATCAGCCCCAGCATTTT
TRBD1,.,TRBJ2-3,TRBV7-9,CASSLRDSSTDTQYF,TGTGCCAGCAGCCTCAGGGACAGTAGCACAGATACGCAGTATTTT
.,.,TRBJ2-7,TRBV10-3,CAISDRPSDEQYF,TGTGCCATCAGTGATCGGCCCTCGGACGAGCAGTACTTC
TRBD1,many,TRBJ1-2,TRBV4-1,CASSPSSAEGAYGYTF,TGCGCCAGCAGCCCCTCATCGGCCGAGGGGGCTTATGGCTACACCTTC
TRBD1,many,TRBJ1-4,TRBV6-2/TRBV6-3,CASSSRQGTNEKLFF,TGTGCCAGCAGTTCCCGACAGGGGACTAATGAAAAACTGTTTTTT
TRBD1,.,TRBJ1-1,TRBV7-8,CASSLNRDRNTEAFF,TGTGCCAGCAGCTTAAACCGGGACAGGAACACTGAAGCTTTCTTT
TRBD1,many,TRBJ1-1,TRBV15,CATSSDRANTEAFF,TGTGCCACCAGCAGCGACAGGGCGAACACTGAAGCTTTCTTT
TRBD2,many,TRBJ2-3,TRBV24-1,CATSGRLATDTQYF,TGTGCCACCAGTGGAAGACTAGCCACAGATACGCAGTATTTT
TRBD1,.,TRBJ1-2,TRBV4-1,CASRQQGAVYGYTF,TGCGCCAGCAGGCAACAGGGGGCAGTTTATGGCTACACCTTC